What follows are 30 T cell receptor beta chains derived from one specimen sequenced in a study of blood T cells in healthy people across ages. Alongside a J-beta primer mix, a sample-barcoded 5' primer served in a second PCR lasting 7 to 11 cycles. TCRdb re-called the 5' RACE reads through MiXCR, storing one row per CDR3 protein. The sample holds about 1.7 million distinct CDR3 sequences, 28% seen once. The sequenced material came from blood. These receptors were collected from a woman aged 30 to 39 in good health.

This clonotype was detected a few times. The chain joins TRBV5-1 to TRBJ1-1, with 7 bases aligning to TRBD1. Per germline, CDR1 SGHRS and CDR2 YFSETQ. With V trimmed by 2 bases and J by 4 bases, 5 bases remained unmatched. The length of the CDR3 is 14 residues. The CDR3 reads CASSFEGAFTEAFF. Here the CDR3 DNA reads TGCGCCAGCAGCTTTGAGGGGGCGTTCACTGAAGCTTTCTTT.

The chain couples TRBV2 to TRBJ2-4, with D perhaps matching TRBD1 or TRBD2 (6 bases each). There are 17 residues in the CDR3. Germline assignment: CDR1 SNHLY and CDR2 FYNNEI. V was shortened by 4 bases and J by 6 bases, with 22 bases between the two germline ends. The CDR3 reads CASSGLEVAGGRNIQYF. The CDR3 DNA sequence: TGTGCCAGCAGTGGTCTCGAGGTAGCCGGGGGCAGAAACATTCAGTACTTC.

The table lists this clonotype with a few counts. The rearrangement joins TRBV20-1 to TRBJ2-5; 16 positions match TRBD2. The V gene end was trimmed by 5 bases and the J gene end by 1 base; junction bases not matched to a gene: 4. The CDR3 spans 16 residues. CDR1 DFQATT and CDR2 SNEGSKA come from the germline V gene (reference sequence). The CDR3 nucleotides read TGCAGTGCTCATGGGACTAGCGGGAGGGGCCAAGAGACCCAGTACTTC. Its translation: CSAHGTSGRGQETQYF.

Only a few counts were recorded for this clonotype. V and J are TRBV6-5 and TRBJ1-1; D unresolved. Germline-derived CDR1 and CDR2 are MNHEY and SVGAGI. The CDR3 runs 14 residues. V lost 4 bases and J lost 1, with 10 bases in between. The CDR3 loop is CASSSGRPNTEAFF. The CDR3 DNA is TGTGCCAGCAGTTCAGGACGGCCGAACACTGAAGCTTTCTTT.

This chain links TRBV14 with TRBJ1-1; unclear D gene. Germline V lookup: CDR1 SGHDN, CDR2 FVKESK. This CDR3 is built from 14 residues. The V and J ends lost 0 bases and 8 bases respectively, with 13 bases between them. CDR3 in amino acids: CASSQDLGRSEAFF. The CDR3 DNA follows: TGTGCCAGCAGCCAAGATCTTGGCAGGAGCGAAGCTTTCTTT.

This clonotype was counted once. The chain links TRBV2 to TRBJ1-2; 7 nucleotides align to TRBD1. CDR3 length equals 14 residues. CDR1 and CDR2 (germline): SNHLY, FYNNEI. Germline trimming cut 6 bases from V and 5 bases from J; bases unmatched to any gene: 9. CDR3 loop: CASREGALVYGYTF. CDR3 coding DNA: TGTGCCAGCAGGGAGGGGGCGCTGGTATATGGCTACACCTTC.

This clonotype was detected a few times. A junction boundary mismatches the germline segment, possibly from a read error. The gene calls are TRBV6-6 and TRBJ2-3; D is unclear. Germline assignment: CDR1 MNHNY and CDR2 SVGAGI (reference sequence). This CDR3 comprises 15 residues. The CDR3 here is CAGSYSTWGTDTQYF. As DNA, the CDR3 is TGTGCCGGCAGTTACTCTACGTGGGGCACAGATACGCAGTATTTT.

The J gene is TRBJ2-3, the V gene TRBV10-3, with a weak D call TRBD2 (5 bases). The CDR3 spans 15 residues. With 8 bases removed from V and 1 base from J, the gap between germline ends came to 16 bases. Germline V gene sequence: CDR1 ENHRY, CDR2 SYGVKD. The CDR3 sequence: CAIGLVAGGTDTQYF. CDR3 coding DNA: TGTGCCATCGGGTTGGTGGCGGGCGGCACAGATACGCAGTATTTT.

The chain carries TRBV20-1 and TRBJ2-5; D is perhaps TRBD1 (6 bases). Germline loops: CDR1 DFQATT, CDR2 SNEGSKA (reference sequence). With 5 bases removed from V and 0 bases from J, the gap between germline ends came to 10 bases. The CDR3 extends over 13 amino acids. The CDR3 sequence: CSAGGNDQETQYF. CDR3 nucleotide sequence: TGCAGTGCTGGGGGCAATGACCAAGAGACCCAGTACTTC.

The V gene is TRBV5-6, the J gene TRBJ2-5; 9 bases fit TRBD2. The CDR3 spans 15 residues. Germline V gives CDR1 SGHDT, CDR2 YYEEEE. With 1 base clipped from V and 1 base from J, the junction kept 2 bases outside the gene matches. The CDR3 DNA is TGTGCCAGCAGCTTGCGAGCGGGGGGCCAAGAGACCCAGTACTTC. Translated, it gives CASSLRAGGQETQYF.

The chain links TRBV27 to TRBJ2-4; 12 bases are a match to TRBD2. CDR3 length: 15 amino acids. In germline, CDR1 is MNHEY, CDR2 SMNVEV (reference sequence). Losses at the gene ends were 5 bases for V and 13 bases for J; bases not matched to a gene: 12. The CDR3 DNA sequence: TGTGCCAGCAGTATTCGGACTAGCGGGACGGTTGAGCAGTACTTC. Translation gives CASSIRTSGTVEQYF.

The rearrangement uses TRBV5-5 and TRBJ2-1; 10 nucleotides agree with TRBD1. This CDR3 region has 14 residues. Germline-derived CDR1 and CDR2 are SGHKS and YYEKEE (reference sequence). The junction had 6 bases not matched to a gene; V was cut back by 4 bases and J by 8 bases. The CDR3 bases are TGTGCCAGCAGCAGACAGGGGGCGAGCGATGAGCAGTTCTTC. Encoded protein: CASSRQGASDEQFF.

This clonotype was seen a few times. At one end the junction does not follow the germline gene, possibly because of a read error. This rearrangement joins TRBV10-3 to TRBJ1-5; D uncertain. Germline assignment: CDR1 ENHRY and CDR2 SYGVKD. The CDR3 runs to 14 residues. The DNA for the CDR3 is TGCGCCATCAGTGAGGTGCGTACGTCTCAGCCCCAGCATTTT. Its translation is CAISEVRTSQPQHF.

This clonotype showed up just a few times. The genes are TRBV4-1 and TRBJ1-2; D gene ambiguous. Germline V gene lookup returns CDR1 MGHRA and CDR2 YSYEKL. The CDR3 totals 13 residues. V lost 1 base, J lost 4 bases, and 7 bases lay in between. CDR3: CASSQGGPYGYTF. CDR3 DNA sequence: TGCGCCAGCAGCCAAGGAGGGCCCTATGGCTACACCTTC.

This clonotype was counted only a few times. V and J are TRBV7-9 and TRBJ2-1, with D hard to call. CDR1 SEHNR and CDR2 FQNEAQ come from the germline V gene (reference sequence). V lost 2 bases to trimming and J lost 6 bases, with 17 bases between them. This CDR3 has 16 residues. The CDR3 region is CASSLWSFQVVNEQFF. For the CDR3, the DNA is TGTGCCAGCAGCTTATGGTCCTTTCAGGTGGTCAATGAGCAGTTCTTC. Looking up the rest from reference TRBV7-9 and TRBJ2-1 gives the full variable domain: DTGVSQNPRHKITKRGQNVTFRCDPISEHNRLYWYRQTLGQGPEFLTYFQNEAQLEKSRLLSDRFSAERPKGSFSTLEIQRTEQGDSAMYLCASSLWSFQVVNEQFFGPGTRLTVL.

This clonotype was picked up a small number of times. J is TRBJ1-2 and V is TRBV29-1; 9 bases agree with TRBD1. Looked up from germline, CDR1 is SQVTM and CDR2 is ANQGSEA. Trimming cost V 7 bases and J 3 bases; bases outside gene matches: 6. The CDR3 runs to 13 residues. The CDR3 spells CSATRQGDYGYTF. The CDR3 DNA is TGCAGCGCGACTCGACAGGGGGACTATGGCTACACCTTC.

The genes are TRBV7-2 and TRBJ1-4, with 7 bases fitting TRBD1. The V and J ends lost 4 bases and 5 bases, in that order; junction bases with no gene match: 10. This CDR3 is built from 16 residues. Germline loops: CDR1 SGHTA, CDR2 FQGNSA. The CDR3 protein is CASSSYRDRTNEKLFF. For the CDR3, the DNA is TGTGCCAGCAGCTCGTACCGGGACAGAACAAATGAAAAACTGTTTTTT. The variable domain in full, completed from reference TRBV7-2 and TRBJ1-4, reads GAGVSQSPSNKVTEKGKDVELRCDPISGHTALYWYRQSLGQGLEFLIYFQGNSAPDKSGLPSDRFSAERTGGSVSTLTIQRTQQEDSAVYLCASSSYRDRTNEKLFFGSGTQLSVL.

As to this clonotype: A much larger clone sits a single nucleotide away, making a read error possible. The chain carries TRBV29-1 and TRBJ2-7, with 7 bases that match TRBD1. This CDR3 has 13 residues. The V gene's germline CDR1 is SQVTM and CDR2 ANQGSEA. V lost 5 bases to trimming and J lost 0 bases; unmatched junction nucleotides: 4. The CDR3 coding sequence is TGCAGCGTTAATCACAGGGGCTCCTACGAGCAGTACTTC. This encodes CSVNHRGSYEQYF.

A remark on this clonotype: One end of the junction does not line up with germline, which may come from a read error. The rearrangement links TRBV4-1 to TRBJ1-5; D unresolved. This CDR3 is 15 amino acids long. CDR1 is MGHRA and CDR2 is YSYEKL in the germline V gene. The CDR3 sequence is CASNQEGEAGQPQHF. CDR3 DNA: TGCGCCAGCAACCAAGAGGGAGAGGCGGGTCAGCCCCAGCATTTT.

The chain links TRBV5-1 to TRBJ1-1, with D hard to call. Deletions cut 1 base from V and 5 bases from J, with 12 bases between. CDR1 is SGHRS and CDR2 is YFSETQ in the germline V gene. The CDR3 spans 14 residues. The CDR3 nucleotides are TGCGCCAGCAGCTTGTCGGAGTATTCAACTGAAGCTTTCTTT. Its translation: CASSLSEYSTEAFF.

This clonotype turned up a few times. The chain employs TRBV7-2 and TRBJ1-5, with D unresolved. The CDR3 is 14 residues long. Deletions cut 1 base from V and 3 bases from J, with 7 bases between. In germline, CDR1 is SGHTA, CDR2 FQGNSA. The DNA for the CDR3 is TGTGCCAGCAGCTTAGTACGGAACAATCAGCCCCAGCATTTT. It is translated as CASSLVRNNQPQHF.

The CDR3 protein is CSGGTASRDGYTF. CDR3 DNA sequence: TGCAGCGGCGGGACAGCGAGTCGGGATGGCTACACCTTC. This chain links TRBV29-1 with TRBJ1-2, with 7 bases identical to TRBD1. The CDR3 is 13 residues long. Germline V gives CDR1 SQVTM, CDR2 ANQGSEA. J gave up 6 bases and V 7 bases, and 11 bases lay outside the gene matches.

Concerning this clonotype: A much larger clone differs from this one at a single base, so this may be a read error. CDR3 loop: CASKLGRGSTDMQYF. The CDR3 DNA reads TGTGCCAGCAAGCTGGGGCGGGGGAGTACAGATATGCAGTATTTT. V and J are TRBV27 and TRBJ2-3, with TRBD2 matching over 7 bases. The CDR3 is 15 amino acids. CDR1 MNHEY and CDR2 SMNVEV come from the germline V gene (reference sequence).

The V gene is TRBV4-1, the J gene TRBJ2-7; TRBD2 aligns across 10 bases. The better agreement between TRBJ2-1 and the DNA end casts doubt on the J call. Germline V CDR1 and CDR2: MGHRA, YSYEKL. The CDR3 contains 16 residues. CDR3 DNA sequence: TGCGCCAGCAGCCAAGTGTCTAGCGGGGGATCCTACGAGCAGTTCTTC. Encoded protein: CASSQVSSGGSYEQFF.

Comment on this clonotype: A clone one base away is much larger, so this may be a read error. This chain's CDR3 is CASSQGVAGAYNEQFF. In DNA form, the CDR3 reads TGTGCCAGCAGCCAAGGGGTAGCGGGGGCCTACAATGAGCAGTTCTTC. V is TRBV3-1 and J is TRBJ2-1, with 9 bases that match TRBD2. The CDR3 extends over 16 amino acids. With V trimmed by 1 base and J by 2 bases, 3 bases remained unmatched. Looked up from germline, CDR1 is LGHDT and CDR2 is YNNKEL (reference sequence).

The V gene is TRBV12-3 or TRBV12-4, the J gene TRBJ1-4, with 8 positions matching TRBD1. The CDR3 runs to 13 residues. The junction had 3 bases not matched to a gene; V was cut back by 8 bases and J by 4 bases. This CDR3 is CASLDRGNEKLFF. The CDR3 DNA is TGTGCCAGCCTTGACAGGGGTAATGAAAAACTGTTTTTT.

In the case of this clonotype: The junction departs from the called germline gene at one end, perhaps through a read error. The rearrangement uses TRBV5-1 and TRBJ2-5; 9 nucleotides match TRBD2. Per germline, CDR1 SGHRS and CDR2 YFSETQ. The CDR3 is 16 residues long. This CDR3 is CASSSSEGAGGKIQYF. The CDR3, as DNA: TGTGCCAGCAGCAGCTCGGAGGGAGCGGGGGGAAAGATCCAGTACTTC.

The chain is built from TRBV27 and TRBJ1-4; the D is unclear. The CDR3 is 13 residues long. V was cut by 5 bases and J by 8 bases, with 12 bases left in between. The V gene's germline CDR1 is MNHEY and CDR2 SMNVEV (reference sequence). The CDR3 loop reads CASSAQRGEKLFF. In nucleotides, the CDR3 is TGTGCCAGCAGTGCACAGCGGGGAGAAAAACTGTTTTTT.

The chain carries TRBV20-1 and TRBJ1-5; 7 bases map to TRBD1. With V trimmed by 2 bases and J by 8 bases, 12 bases remained unmatched. Germline loops: CDR1 DFQATT, CDR2 SNEGSKA (reference sequence). This CDR3 comprises 15 residues. Here the CDR3 reads CSARNPTGSGEPQHF. The CDR3 DNA follows: TGCAGTGCTAGAAACCCGACAGGGTCGGGAGAGCCCCAGCATTTT.

Regarding this clonotype: A much larger clone differs from this one at a single base, so this may be a read error. The CDR3 end shows no conserved phenylalanine or tryptophan, and so a read error is likely. V gene TRBV2 combines with J gene TRBJ2-4; D ambiguous. With the DNA end fitting TRBJ2-7 better, the J assignment may be wrong. The CDR3 consists of 12 residues. Germline CDR1 SNHLY, CDR2 FYNNEI. The CDR3 reads CASSDGAYEQYS. CDR3 coding DNA: TGTGCCAGCAGTGACGGAGCCTACGAGCAGTACTCC.